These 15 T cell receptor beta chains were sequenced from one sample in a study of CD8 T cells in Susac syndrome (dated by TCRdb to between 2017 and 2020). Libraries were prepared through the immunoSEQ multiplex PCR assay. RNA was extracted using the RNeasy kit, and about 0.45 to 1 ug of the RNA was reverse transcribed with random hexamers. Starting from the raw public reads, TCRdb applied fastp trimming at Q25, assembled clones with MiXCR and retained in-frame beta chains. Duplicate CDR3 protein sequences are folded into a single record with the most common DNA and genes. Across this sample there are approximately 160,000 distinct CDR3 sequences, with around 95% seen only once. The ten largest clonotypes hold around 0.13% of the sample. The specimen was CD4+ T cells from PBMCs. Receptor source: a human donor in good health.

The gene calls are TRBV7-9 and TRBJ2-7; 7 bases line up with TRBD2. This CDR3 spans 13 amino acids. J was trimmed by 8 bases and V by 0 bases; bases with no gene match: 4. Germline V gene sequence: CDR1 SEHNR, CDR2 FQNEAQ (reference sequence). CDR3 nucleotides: TGTGCCAGCAGCTTAGCCGGGGGGTTTAAGCAGTACTTC. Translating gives CASSLAGGFKQYF. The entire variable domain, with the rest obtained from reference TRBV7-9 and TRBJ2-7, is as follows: DTGVSQNPRHKITKRGQNVTFRCDPISEHNRLYWYRQTLGQGPEFLTYFQNEAQLEKSRLLSDRFSAERPKGSFSTLEIQRTEQGDSAMYLCASSLAGGFKQYFGPGTRLTVT.

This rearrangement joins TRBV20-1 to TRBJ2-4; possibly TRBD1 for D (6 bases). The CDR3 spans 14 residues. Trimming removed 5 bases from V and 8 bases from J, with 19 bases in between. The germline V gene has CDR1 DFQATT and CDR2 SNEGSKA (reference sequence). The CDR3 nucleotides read TGCAGTGCTCCCCCACTAGGGTCAGGGGACATTCAGTACTTC. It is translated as CSAPPLGSGDIQYF.

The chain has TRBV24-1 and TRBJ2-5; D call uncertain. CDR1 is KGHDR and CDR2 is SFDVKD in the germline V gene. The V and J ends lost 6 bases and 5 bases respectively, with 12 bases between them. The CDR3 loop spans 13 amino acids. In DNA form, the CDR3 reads TGTGCCACCAGTTCTGGTTTATCCGAGACCCAGTACTTC. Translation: CATSSGLSETQYF.

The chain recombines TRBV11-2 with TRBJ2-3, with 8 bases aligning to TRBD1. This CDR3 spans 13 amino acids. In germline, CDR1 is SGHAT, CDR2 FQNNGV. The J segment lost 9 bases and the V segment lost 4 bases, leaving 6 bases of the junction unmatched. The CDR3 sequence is CASSSGQGDTQYF. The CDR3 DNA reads TGTGCCAGCAGCTCCGGACAGGGAGACACGCAGTATTTT.

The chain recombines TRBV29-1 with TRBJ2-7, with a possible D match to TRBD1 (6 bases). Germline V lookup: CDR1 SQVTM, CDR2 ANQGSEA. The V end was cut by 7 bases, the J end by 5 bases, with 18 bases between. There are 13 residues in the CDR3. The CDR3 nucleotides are TGCAGCGCCTATAGACAGGTTTTCCACGAGCAGTACTTC. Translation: CSAYRQVFHEQYF.

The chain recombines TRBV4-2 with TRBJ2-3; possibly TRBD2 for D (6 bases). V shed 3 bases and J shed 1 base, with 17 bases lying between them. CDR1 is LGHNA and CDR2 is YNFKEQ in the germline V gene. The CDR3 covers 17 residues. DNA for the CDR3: TGTGCCAGCAGCCAGAACTCCGGGACTTTACGCACAGATACGCAGTATTTT. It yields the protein CASSQNSGTLRTDTQYF.

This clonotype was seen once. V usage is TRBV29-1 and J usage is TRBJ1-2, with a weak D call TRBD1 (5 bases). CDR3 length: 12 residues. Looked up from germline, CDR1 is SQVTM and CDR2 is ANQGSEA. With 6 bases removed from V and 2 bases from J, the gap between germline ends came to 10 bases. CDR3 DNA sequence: TGCAGCGTGGGGCAGTGGAACTATGGCTACACCTTC. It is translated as CSVGQWNYGYTF.

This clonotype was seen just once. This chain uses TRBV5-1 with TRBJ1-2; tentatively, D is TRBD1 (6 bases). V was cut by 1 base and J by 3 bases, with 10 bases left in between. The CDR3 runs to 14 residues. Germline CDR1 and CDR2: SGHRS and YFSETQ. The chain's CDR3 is CASSLNQGYYGYTF. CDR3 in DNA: TGCGCCAGCAGCTTGAACCAGGGGTACTATGGCTACACCTTC.

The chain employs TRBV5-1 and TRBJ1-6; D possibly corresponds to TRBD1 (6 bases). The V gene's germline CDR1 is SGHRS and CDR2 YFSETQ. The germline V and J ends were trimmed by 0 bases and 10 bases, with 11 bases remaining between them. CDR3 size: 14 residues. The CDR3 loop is CASSLDGGYSPLHF. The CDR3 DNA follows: TGCGCCAGCAGCTTGGACGGGGGCTACTCACCCCTCCACTTT.

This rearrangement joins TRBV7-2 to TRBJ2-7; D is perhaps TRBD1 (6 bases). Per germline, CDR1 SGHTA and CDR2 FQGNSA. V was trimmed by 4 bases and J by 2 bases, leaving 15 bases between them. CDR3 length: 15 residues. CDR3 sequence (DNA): TGTGCCAGCAGCTGGCAGGGGACATCTACCTACGAGCAGTACTTC. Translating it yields CASSWQGTSTYEQYF.

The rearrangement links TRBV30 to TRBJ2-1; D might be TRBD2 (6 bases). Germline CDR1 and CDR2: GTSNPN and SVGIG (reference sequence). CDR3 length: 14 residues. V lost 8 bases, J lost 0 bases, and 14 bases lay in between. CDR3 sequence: CAGGGGSSYNEQFF. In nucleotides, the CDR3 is TGTGCCGGGGGTGGAGGGAGCTCCTACAATGAGCAGTTCTTC.

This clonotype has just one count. The chain's CDR3 is CASSSRGLFEAFF. CDR3 in DNA: TGTGCCAGCAGTTCCCGAGGCCTCTTTGAAGCTTTCTTT. The chain combines TRBV6-6 with TRBJ1-1; no clear D gene. Looked up from germline, CDR1 is MNHNY and CDR2 is SVGAGI (reference sequence). There are 13 residues in the CDR3. Trimming took off 4 bases at V and 7 bases at J, with 13 bases between the two ends.

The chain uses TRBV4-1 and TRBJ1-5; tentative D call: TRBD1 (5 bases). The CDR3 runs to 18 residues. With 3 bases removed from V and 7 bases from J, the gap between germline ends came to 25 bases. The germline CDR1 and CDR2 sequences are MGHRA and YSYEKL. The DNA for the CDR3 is TGCGCCAGCAGCCAGGGGGTACTTCGGGCGGGGACCACCCAGCCCCAGCATTTT. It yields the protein CASSQGVLRAGTTQPQHF.

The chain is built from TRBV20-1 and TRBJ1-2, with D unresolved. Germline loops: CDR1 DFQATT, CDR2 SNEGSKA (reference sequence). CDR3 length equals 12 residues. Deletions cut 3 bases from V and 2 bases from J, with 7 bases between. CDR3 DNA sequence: TGCAGTGCTAGTGGGGAAAACTATGGCTACACCTTC. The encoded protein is CSASGENYGYTF.

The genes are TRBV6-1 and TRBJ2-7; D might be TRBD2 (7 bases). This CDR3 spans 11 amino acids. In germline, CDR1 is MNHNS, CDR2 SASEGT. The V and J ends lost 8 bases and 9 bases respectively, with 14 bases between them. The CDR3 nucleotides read TGTGCCAGCCACAGGGAGGGTGCGCAGTACTTC. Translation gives CASHREGAQYF.